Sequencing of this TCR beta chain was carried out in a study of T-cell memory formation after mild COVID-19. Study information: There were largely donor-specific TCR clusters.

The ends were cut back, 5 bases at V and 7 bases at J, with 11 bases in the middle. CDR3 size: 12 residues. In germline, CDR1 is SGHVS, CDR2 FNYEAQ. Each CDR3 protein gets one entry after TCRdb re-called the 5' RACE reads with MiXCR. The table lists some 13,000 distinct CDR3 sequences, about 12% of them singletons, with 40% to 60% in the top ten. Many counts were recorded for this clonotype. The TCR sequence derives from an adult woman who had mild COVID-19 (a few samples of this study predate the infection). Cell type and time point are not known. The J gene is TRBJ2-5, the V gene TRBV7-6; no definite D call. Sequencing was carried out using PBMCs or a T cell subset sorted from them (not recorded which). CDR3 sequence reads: CASSPQFGTQYF. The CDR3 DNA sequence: TGTGCCAGCAGCCCACAATTTGGGACCCAGTACTTC.